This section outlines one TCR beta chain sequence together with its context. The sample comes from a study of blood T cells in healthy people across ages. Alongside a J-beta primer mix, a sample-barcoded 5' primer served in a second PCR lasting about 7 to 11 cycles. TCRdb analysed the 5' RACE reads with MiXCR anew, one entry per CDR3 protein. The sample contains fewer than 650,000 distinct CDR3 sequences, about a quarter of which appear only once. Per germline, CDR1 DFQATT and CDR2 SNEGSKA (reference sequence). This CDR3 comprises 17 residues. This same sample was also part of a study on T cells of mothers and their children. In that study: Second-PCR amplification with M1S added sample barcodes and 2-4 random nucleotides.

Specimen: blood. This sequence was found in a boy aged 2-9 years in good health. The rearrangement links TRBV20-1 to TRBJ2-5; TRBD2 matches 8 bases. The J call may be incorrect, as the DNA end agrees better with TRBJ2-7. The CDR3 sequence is CSANKGGGRGGPYEQYF. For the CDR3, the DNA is TGCAGTGCTAATAAGGGCGGGGGGCGAGGTGGACCTTACGAGCAGTACTTC.